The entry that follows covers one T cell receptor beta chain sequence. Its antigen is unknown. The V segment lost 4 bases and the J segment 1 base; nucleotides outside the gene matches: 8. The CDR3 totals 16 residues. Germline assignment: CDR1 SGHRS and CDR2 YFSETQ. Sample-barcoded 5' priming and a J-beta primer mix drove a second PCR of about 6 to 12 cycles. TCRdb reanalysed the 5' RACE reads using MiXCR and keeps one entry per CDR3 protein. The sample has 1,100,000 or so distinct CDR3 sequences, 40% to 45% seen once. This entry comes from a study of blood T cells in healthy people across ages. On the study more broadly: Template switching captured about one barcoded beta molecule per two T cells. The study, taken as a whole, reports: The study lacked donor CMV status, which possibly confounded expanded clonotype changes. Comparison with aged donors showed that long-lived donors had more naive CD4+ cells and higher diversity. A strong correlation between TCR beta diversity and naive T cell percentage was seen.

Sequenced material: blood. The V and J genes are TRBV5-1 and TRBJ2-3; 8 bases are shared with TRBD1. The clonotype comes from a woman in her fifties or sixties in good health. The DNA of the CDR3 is TGCGCCAGCAGCCCACAGGGGGTAATGGGCACAGATACGCAGTATTTT. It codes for CASSPQGVMGTDTQYF.